One and the same sample provided the 9 T cell receptor beta chains below, sequenced in a study of Graves' ophthalmopathy and Graves' hyperthyroidism. RNA served as the template for amplifying TCR beta CDR3 regions. An opening RT-PCR round employed HTBI primers and preceded a second-round multiplex PCR. TCRdb reanalysed the multiplex PCR reads using MiXCR and keeps one entry per CDR3 protein. Here the sample spans around 590,000 distinct CDR3 sequences, roughly 39% being singletons. The sequenced sample was peripheral blood or thyroid tissue (not recorded which). The receptors derive from an adult man with Graves' hyperthyroidism.

The chain employs TRBV12-3 or TRBV12-4 and TRBJ2-3; D perhaps matches TRBD2 (6 bases). Trimming stripped 6 bases from V and 0 bases from J, with 13 bases between. This CDR3 is built from 15 residues. The CDR3 bases are TGTGCCAGCAGGTCAACTAGCAGGAGCACAGATACGCAGTATTTT. This gives the protein CASRSTSRSTDTQYF.

The chain has TRBV20-1 and TRBJ2-7; TRBD2 agrees at 12 bases. CDR1 and CDR2 (germline): DFQATT, SNEGSKA (reference sequence). The V gene end was trimmed by 4 bases and the J gene end by 0 bases; junction bases not matched to a gene: 7. The CDR3 is 16 amino acids. The CDR3 coding sequence is TGCAGTGCTAAAGGGACTAGCGGGCTGAGCTCCTACGAGCAGTACTTC. The encoded protein is CSAKGTSGLSSYEQYF.

This clonotype was seen a handful of times. The V call is TRBV7-2, the J call TRBJ1-2, with 8 bases fitting TRBD1. Germline trimming cut 10 bases from V and 6 bases from J; bases unmatched to any gene: 13. Germline loops: CDR1 SGHTA, CDR2 FQGNSA. The CDR3 loop spans 14 amino acids. For the CDR3, the DNA is TGTGCCATCCCGCAGGGGGCCCTAGCGGATGGCTACACCTTC. Residues: CAIPQGALADGYTF.

The chain employs TRBV30 and TRBJ2-5; either TRBD1 or TRBD2 may fit D (7 bases each). This CDR3 comprises 13 residues. Germline lookup yields CDR1 GTSNPN and CDR2 SVGIG (reference sequence). This CDR3 reads CGSSGTDQETQYF. The CDR3 region has the DNA TGTGGCAGCAGCGGGACAGACCAAGAGACCCAGTACTTC. Full variable domain (outside the CDR3, taken from reference TRBV30 and TRBJ2-5): SQTIHQWPATLVQPVGSPLSLECTVEGTSNPNLYWYRQAAGRGLQLLFYSVGIGQISSEVPQNLSASRPQDRQFILSSKKLLLSDSGFYLCGSSGTDQETQYFGPGTRLLVL.

There are many counts of this clonotype. This chain uses TRBV15 with TRBJ1-5; TRBD1 might be the D (6 bases). The CDR3 has 14 residues. Per germline, CDR1 LNHNV and CDR2 YYDKDF (reference sequence). The V end lost 8 bases, the J end lost 4 bases, and 15 bases lay between the germline ends. The CDR3 protein is CATQGQRTNQPQHF. In DNA form, the CDR3 reads TGTGCCACCCAAGGACAGAGGACGAATCAGCCCCAGCATTTT.

The genes are TRBV29-1 and TRBJ1-3; TRBD1 agrees at 8 bases. The end of the DNA fits TRBJ2-3 better, so the J call may be wrong. CDR3 length: 14 residues. In germline, CDR1 is SQVTM, CDR2 ANQGSEA. The DNA for the CDR3 is TGCAGCGTTGATTGGACAGGGAGCACAGATACGCAGTATTTT. As protein: CSVDWTGSTDTQYF.

This chain connects TRBV20-1 to TRBJ2-7; possible D gene TRBD2, 6 bases. V was shortened by 6 bases and J by 4 bases, with 13 bases between the two germline ends. Germline V gives CDR1 DFQATT, CDR2 SNEGSKA (reference sequence). This CDR3 contains 12 residues. The CDR3: CSAKPGTYEQYF. Written as DNA, the CDR3 is TGCAGTGCCAAGCCTGGGACTTACGAGCAGTACTTC.

In DNA, the CDR3 is TGCAGCGTTCAAGCGGGAGACGAGCAGTACTTC. Its translation: CSVQAGDEQYF. The rearrangement links TRBV29-1 to TRBJ2-7; 8 nucleotides line up with TRBD2. Looked up from germline, CDR1 is SQVTM and CDR2 is ANQGSEA. V lost 5 bases, J lost 5 bases, and 2 bases stayed unmatched. The CDR3 consists of 11 residues.

The J gene is TRBJ2-7, the V gene TRBV7-2; TRBD2 agrees at 8 bases. The CDR3 spans 15 residues. With V trimmed by 7 bases and J by 6 bases, 14 bases remained unmatched. Germline loops: CDR1 SGHTA, CDR2 FQGNSA. The CDR3 bases are TGTGCCAGCACCTTGGGGACCGGGACTAGGGGCGAGCAGTACTTC. Its protein is CASTLGTGTRGEQYF.